These T cell receptor beta chains were read from a single sample in a study of T cell repertoires in cytomegalovirus infection. Via MiXCR, TCRdb re-called the reads, giving one row per CDR3 protein. The sample gives around 800,000 distinct CDR3 sequences, approximately 29% of which show up once; around an eighth is in the top ten. These receptors have no identified antigens. The material sequenced was cultured CD8+ T cells from PBMCs, taken from culture after CMV antigen stimulation. These receptors all stem from a human donor in good health (CMV status not recorded). Some clones in this sample may be carry-over from other donors' samples. Each CDR3 is given with its conserved first and last residue. The D gene is left open where the match is weak. The size entry is marked missing in some rows and otherwise reads once, few, many or a size class.

>TRBD1|few|TRBJ2-1|TRBV2
CASSDTGTGNNEQFF
TGTGCCAGCAGTGATACCGGGACAGGCAACAATGAGCAGTTCTTC
>-|-|TRBJ2-2|TRBV6-1
CASSEILAPAGELFF
TGTGCCAGCAGTGAAATCCTAGCCCCAGCCGGGGAGCTGTTTTTT
>TRBD1|-|TRBJ2-1|TRBV5-8
CASSQGQGLGNEQFF
TGTGCCAGCAGCCAGGGACAGGGTTTGGGCAATGAGCAGTTCTTC
>-|-|TRBJ2-5|TRBV5-5
CASSNAWTEQETQYF
TGTGCCAGCAGCAACGCGTGGACAGAGCAAGAGACCCAGTACTTC
>-|-|TRBJ2-1|TRBV7-6
CAGGHRQYNEQFF
TGTGCCGGCGGGCATAGACAGTACAATGAGCAGTTCTTC
>TRBD2|few|TRBJ2-4|TRBV3-1
CASSQDAGGKNIQYF
TGTGCCAGCAGCCAAGATGCGGGGGGCAAAAACATTCAGTACTTC
>-|few|TRBJ1-2|TRBV12-3/TRBV12-4
CASSLAPSLSGYTF
TGTGCCAGCAGTTTAGCGCCGAGCCTTAGTGGCTACACCTTC
>-|-|TRBJ2-1|TRBV6-2/TRBV6-3
CASSYAAGNEQFF
TGTGCCAGCAGTTACGCCGCGGGGAATGAGCAGTTCTTC
>-|-|TRBJ2-1|TRBV28
CASSYGEQFF
TGTGCCAGCAGTTATGGTGAGCAGTTCTTC
>TRBD1|-|TRBJ2-7|TRBV6-5
CANSAGTGVYEQYF
TGTGCCAACAGTGCCGGGACAGGGGTCTACGAGCAGTACTTC
>-|-|TRBJ1-3|TRBV27
CASMEAGPSGNTIYF
TGTGCCAGCATGGAGGCAGGACCCTCTGGAAACACCATATATTTT
>TRBD1|many|TRBJ2-3|TRBV6-1
CASSVRDRGTDTQYF
TGTGCCAGCAGTGTTCGGGACAGGGGCACAGATACGCAGTATTTT
>-|-|TRBJ1-6|TRBV9
CASSLAGAGSPLHF
TGTGCCAGCAGCCTTGCGGGGGCTGGCTCACCCCTCCACTTT
>-|few|TRBJ1-5|TRBV6-2/TRBV6-3
CASRIRTQPQHF
TGTGCCAGCAGGATCCGGACTCAGCCCCAGCATTTT
>TRBD1|-|TRBJ1-2|TRBV27
CASTPSGQVRGYTF
TGTGCCAGCACCCCTTCCGGACAGGTTCGTGGCTACACCTTC
>TRBD2|many|TRBJ2-1|TRBV12-3/TRBV12-4
CASSLGRGGNNEQFF
TGTGCCAGCAGTTTAGGGCGGGGGGGCAACAATGAGCAGTTCTTC
>-|few|TRBJ2-5|TRBV12-3/TRBV12-4
CASSSGDRFGETQYF
TGTGCCAGCAGTTCGGGAGACAGGTTCGGAGAGACCCAGTACTTC
>-|few|TRBJ2-1|TRBV4-1
CASSQALGGEQFF
TGCGCCAGCAGCCAAGCCCTGGGGGGTGAGCAGTTCTTC
>-|-|TRBJ2-1|TRBV28
CASSMGESSYNEQFF
TGTGCCAGCAGCATGGGGGAAAGCTCCTACAATGAGCAGTTCTTC
>TRBD2|few|TRBJ2-5|TRBV7-2
CATSTSGGAGETQYF
TGTGCCACCTCCACCTCCGGGGGGGCTGGCGAGACCCAGTACTTC
>-|few|TRBJ2-2|TRBV27
CASSFQSGELFF
TGTGCCAGCAGTTTCCAGTCCGGGGAGCTGTTTTTT
>TRBD2|-|TRBJ2-1|TRBV7-4
CASSLGGEGMDEQFF
TGTGCCAGCAGCTTAGGGGGGGAGGGGATGGATGAGCAGTTCTTC
>-|few|TRBJ2-3|TRBV12-3/TRBV12-4
CASKRTGGRGGRLTDTQYF
TGTGCCAGCAAACGCACAGGGGGTCGGGGGGGCCGATTGACAGATACGCAGTATTTT
>-|few|TRBJ1-2|TRBV7-8
CASSPELSDYGYTF
TGTGCCAGCAGCCCCGAGCTAAGTGACTATGGCTACACCTTC
>-|few|TRBJ2-1|TRBV5-5
CASSLAGIERNEQFF
TGTGCCAGCAGCTTGGCCGGAATCGAGAGAAATGAGCAGTTCTTC
>TRBD1|few|TRBJ2-7|TRBV18
CASSPQGPDRVPGHSNEQYF
TGTGCCAGCTCGCCCCAGGGTCCGGACAGGGTTCCAGGACACTCGAACGAGCAGTACTTC
>-|few|TRBJ2-3|TRBV18
CASSPREGPASTDTQYF
TGTGCCAGCTCACCACGGGAAGGTCCCGCTAGCACAGATACGCAGTATTTT
>-|-|TRBJ1-3|TRBV4-1
CASSQVSGDTIYF
TGCGCCAGCAGCCAAGTTAGTGGGGACACCATATATTTT
>TRBD1|few|TRBJ1-5|TRBV2
CASSQTLTGENQPQHF
TGTGCCAGCAGCCAAACTCTCACAGGGGAGAATCAGCCCCAGCATTTT
>TRBD1|few|TRBJ2-2|TRBV7-9
CASSRTDRVNTGELFF
TGTGCCAGCAGCCGAACGGACAGGGTGAACACCGGGGAGCTGTTTTTT
>TRBD2|-|TRBJ2-1|TRBV7-8
CASSSLPIPSGEDNEQFF
TGTGCCAGCAGCTCCCTACCGATTCCTAGCGGGGAAGACAATGAGCAGTTCTTC
>-|few|TRBJ1-1|TRBV6-2/TRBV6-3
CASSYAYSPGDTEAFF
TGTGCCAGCAGTTACGCCTATTCGCCAGGGGACACTGAAGCTTTCTTT
>-|-|TRBJ1-1|TRBV19
CASSIQGWAEAFF
TGTGCCAGTAGTATCCAGGGCTGGGCTGAAGCTTTCTTT
>-|few|TRBJ1-1|TRBV7-8
CASSLVRVPGGVAFF
TGTGCCAGCAGCTTAGTTCGGGTTCCGGGCGGCGTAGCTTTCTTT
>-|few|TRBJ2-2|TRBV2
CATREGANTGELFF
TGTGCCACTCGAGAGGGCGCGAACACCGGGGAGCTGTTTTTT
>TRBD2|few|TRBJ2-1|TRBV27
CASTSGGGDEQFF
TGTGCCAGCACCTCGGGGGGGGGCGATGAGCAGTTCTTC
>TRBD1|-|TRBJ2-1|TRBV27
CASSSGPGQGYNEQFF
TGTGCCAGCAGTTCCGGACCGGGACAGGGTTACAATGAGCAGTTCTTC
>-|-|TRBJ1-1|TRBV12-3/TRBV12-4
CANSMTAVNTEAFF
TGTGCCAACAGTATGACAGCGGTGAACACTGAAGCTTTCTTT
>-|few|TRBJ1-4|TRBV12-3/TRBV12-4
CASSLITNEKLFF
TGTGCCAGCAGTTTAATAACTAATGAAAAACTGTTTTTT
>-|few|TRBJ2-7|TRBV19
CASSPGTPAYEQYF
TGTGCCAGTAGTCCCGGGACTCCTGCCTACGAGCAGTACTTC
>-|few|TRBJ1-1|TRBV4-1
CASSQGMEGTEAFF
TGCGCCAGCAGCCAAGGGATGGAGGGGACTGAAGCTTTCTTT
>TRBD1|-|TRBJ2-4|TRBV12-3/TRBV12-4
CASSLFLAISGGTGDRRVKNIQYF
TGTGCCAGCAGTTTATTTTTGGCAATATCGGGAGGGACAGGGGACCGACGAGTCAAAAACATTCAGTACTTC
>-|many|TRBJ2-1|TRBV7-6
CASSLGGRATYNEQFF
TGTGCCAGCAGCTTAGGAGGCAGGGCTACCTACAATGAGCAGTTCTTC
>-|-|TRBJ2-1|TRBV2
CAIKPSRTNEQFF
TGTGCCATCAAGCCGAGTCGTACCAATGAGCAGTTCTTC
>-|-|TRBJ2-1|TRBV14
CASSQDWGTEQFF
TGTGCCAGCAGCCAAGATTGGGGCACTGAGCAGTTCTTC
>-|few|TRBJ2-6|TRBV7-8
CASSLTGAAGANVLTF
TGTGCCAGCAGCTTAACCGGGGCGGCTGGGGCCAACGTCCTGACTTTC
>TRBD1|few|TRBJ1-1|TRBV9
CASSVGGGGREAFF
TGTGCCAGCAGCGTAGGAGGAGGGGGCCGTGAAGCTTTCTTT
>-|-|TRBJ1-1|TRBV27
CASRLGVWAFF
TGTGCCAGCAGACTGGGGGTCTGGGCTTTCTTT